This T cell receptor beta chain originates from a study of Graves' ophthalmopathy and Graves' hyperthyroidism. Symptoms, serum thyroxine and TRAb, thyroid ultrasound, and orbital computed tomography formed the diagnostic basis. This clonotype appeared a single time. Antigen unknown. RNA transcripts served as template for amplifying TCR beta CDR3 sequences. The first-round RT-PCR employed HTBI primers together with the Qiagen OneStep RT-PCR kit. A multiplex PCR was then performed as the second round. From the multiplex PCR reads, TCRdb called clonotypes with MiXCR, one entry per CDR3 protein. Of 230,000 or so distinct CDR3 sequences listed, around 42% are singletons. Regarding the study as a whole: This model predicted ophthalmopathy progression (sensitivity around 71%, specificity about 72%).

The CDR3 covers 15 residues. V lost 6 bases to trimming and J lost 5 bases; unmatched junction nucleotides: 4. Germline V gene data show CDR1 as MGHDK and CDR2 as SYGVNS. The chain recombines TRBV25-1 with TRBJ2-2; TRBD1 aligns across 12 bases. Specimen: peripheral blood. The clonotype originates from an adult man with Graves' ophthalmopathy. The CDR3 protein is CASSGDRGLTGELFF. The CDR3 DNA reads as TGTGCCAGCAGCGGGGACAGGGGGCTAACCGGGGAGCTGTTTTTT.